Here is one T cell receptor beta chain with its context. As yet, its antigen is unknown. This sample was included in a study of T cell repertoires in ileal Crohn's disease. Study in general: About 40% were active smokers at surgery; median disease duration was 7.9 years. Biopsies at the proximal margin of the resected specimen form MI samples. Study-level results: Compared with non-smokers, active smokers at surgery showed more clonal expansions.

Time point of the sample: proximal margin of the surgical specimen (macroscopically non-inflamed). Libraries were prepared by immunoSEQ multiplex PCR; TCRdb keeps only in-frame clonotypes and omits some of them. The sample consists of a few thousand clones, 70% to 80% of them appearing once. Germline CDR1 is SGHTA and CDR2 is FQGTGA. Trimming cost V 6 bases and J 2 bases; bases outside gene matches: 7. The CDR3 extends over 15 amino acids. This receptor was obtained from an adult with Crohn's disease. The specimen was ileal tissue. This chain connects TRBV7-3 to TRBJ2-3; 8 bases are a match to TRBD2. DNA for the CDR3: TGTGCCAGCAGGCTTAGCGGGGCGATCACAGATACGCAGTATTTT. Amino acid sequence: CASRLSGAITDTQYF.